This TCR beta chain was sequenced during a study of shared clonotypes between healthy human individuals. Study-level information: The donor group consisted of two women and three men, aged 18 to 49.

Sorted-subset replicate PCR reactions were performed with approximately 200 ng DNA, corresponding to tens of thousands of T cell genomes. This table comes from immunoSEQ multiplex PCR, and its TCRdb copy is limited to in-frame clones, with some not included. The sample lists approximately 2.5 million clones, around nine tenths occurring once. Study outcomes and limitations: A small donor pool kept down the genetic and exposure-history diversity that was represented.

V was shortened by 3 bases and J by 6 bases, with 9 bases between the two germline ends. Germline-derived CDR1 and CDR2 are ENHRY and SYGVKD. The CDR3 consists of 14 residues. CD4+ cell separation produced CD45RA+ naive and CD45RA-negative memory subsets. Concerning this clone: Its antigen is as yet unknown. The identical CDR3 is also encoded by other nucleotide sequences in the sample.

The sequencing input was naive CD4+ T cells sorted from blood. Subset defined: CD45RA+ positively selected. The receptor's source is a man between 18 and 29 years old in good health. This rearrangement joins TRBV10-3 to TRBJ1-6; perhaps TRBD1 as D (6 bases). The CDR3 DNA follows: TGTGCCATCAGTGAAGGAGGGGGTAATTCACCCCTCCACTTT. It codes for CAISEGGGNSPLHF.